The 9 T cell receptor beta chains reported below all come from one sample, sequenced in a study of cytomegalovirus exposure and HLA in healthy donors. It was with 60 Vbeta and 13 Jbeta primers that the PCR ran. Only in-frame clones appear in the TCRdb table, and some are missing; sequencing was by immunoSEQ multiplex PCR. The sample has 99,000 or so clones; about 13% are singletons. The sequenced material came from PBMCs. The source of these receptors is a man aged 40-50 years in good health and CMV-seropositive.

This clone was seen a handful of times. V gene TRBV12-5 combines with J gene TRBJ2-2; 7 bases agree with TRBD2. Germline assignment: CDR1 LGHNT and CDR2 FRNRAP. CDR3 size: 15 residues. V was clipped by 4 bases and J by 2 bases; unmatched bases: 4. CDR3 nucleotide sequence: TGTGCTAGTGGTTCCCAGGGACTAAACACCGGGGAGCTGTTTTTT. Amino acid sequence: CASGSQGLNTGELFF.

V is TRBV5-1 and J is TRBJ2-3; weak D call: TRBD1 (5 bases). Germline CDR1 and CDR2: SGHRS and YFSETQ. V lost 4 bases and J 2 bases, leaving 11 bases between the germline ends. The CDR3 has 14 amino acids. In nucleotides, the CDR3 is TGCGCCAGCAGCCACCGACAGAACACAGATACGCAGTATTTT. It codes for CASSHRQNTDTQYF.

Points on this clone: The final CDR3 position lacks the conserved phenylalanine or tryptophan, pointing to a likely read error. The DNA is left out, because the CDR3 cannot be placed on it with certainty; the CDR3 is given as TCRdb lists it. The chain combines TRBV5-1 with TRBJ2-3; no check of the table's D call, TRBD2, against the DNA was made. Germline V gene lookup returns CDR1 SGHRS and CDR2 YFSETQ. Counting both end residues, the CDR3 totals 16 amino acids. This chain's CDR3 is CASSLRRGEEADTKYL.

This clone has only a few counts. V and J are TRBV5-1 and TRBJ2-2, with TRBD2 matching over 7 bases. This CDR3 contains 14 residues. V shed 6 bases and J 5 bases; nucleotides not matched to a gene: 7. Germline CDR1 SGHRS, CDR2 YFSETQ. CDR3 in DNA: TGCGCCAGCAAGGCGCTAGCGGAGACCGGGGAGCTGTTTTTT. This codes for CASKALAETGELFF. The full variable domain, rest sourced from reference TRBV5-1 and TRBJ2-2, is KAGVTQTPRYLIKTRGQQVTLSCSPISGHRSVSWYQQTPGQGLQFLFEYFSETQRNKGNFPGRFSGRQFSNSRSEMNVSTLELGDSALYLCASKALAETGELFFGEGSRLTVL.

This clone turned up a few times. The chain recombines TRBV29-1 with TRBJ2-3, with TRBD2 matching 8 bases. J lost 2 bases, V lost 8 bases, and 3 bases had no gene match. CDR3 length: 12 residues. Germline-derived CDR1 and CDR2 are SQVTM and ANQGSEA. Here the CDR3 reads CSYSGITDTQYF. The CDR3 nucleotides read TGCAGCTATAGCGGGATCACAGATACGCAGTATTTT.

The rearrangement uses TRBV19 and TRBJ2-7, with D perhaps matching TRBD1 (5 bases). Trimming pared 2 bases from V and 2 bases from J, leaving 10 bases between. CDR1 and CDR2 (germline): LNHDA, SQIVND (reference sequence). This CDR3 is built from 14 residues. The CDR3: CASSILSDTYEQYF. CDR3 nucleotides: TGTGCCAGTAGTATACTTTCGGACACCTACGAGCAGTACTTC.

About this clone: The junction shows a germline mismatch at one end, possibly a read error. Other DNA sequences of this sample code for an identical CDR3. The chain couples TRBV4-3 to TRBJ1-1; the D gene is possibly TRBD1 (6 bases). The CDR3 spans 15 residues. CDR1 is LGHNA, CDR2 YSLEER, per germline. This chain's CDR3 is CASSSRNRVWTEAFF. In DNA form, the CDR3 reads TGCGCCAGCAGCTCGAGGAACAGGGTATGGACTGAGGCTTTCTTT.

The V and J genes are TRBV27 and TRBJ2-5; 9 bases are a match to TRBD2. The V gene end was trimmed by 4 bases and the J gene end by 3 bases; junction bases not matched to a gene: 12. Germline V gene sequence: CDR1 MNHEY, CDR2 SMNVEV (reference sequence). The CDR3 runs to 17 residues. The CDR3 coding sequence is TGTGCCAGCAGTTCCCCTGGGGCGGGAGGGCCTAAAGAGACCCAGTACTTC. Translation gives CASSSPGAGGPKETQYF.

The chain recombines TRBV19 with TRBJ1-6; possible D gene TRBD1, 5 bases. The ends were cut back, 3 bases at V and 4 bases at J, with 10 bases in the middle. Germline loops: CDR1 LNHDA, CDR2 SQIVND (reference sequence). The CDR3 extends over 15 amino acids. Here the CDR3 DNA reads TGTGCCAGTAGTATTTCAGGGATTTATAATTCACCCCTCCACTTT. This encodes CASSISGIYNSPLHF.